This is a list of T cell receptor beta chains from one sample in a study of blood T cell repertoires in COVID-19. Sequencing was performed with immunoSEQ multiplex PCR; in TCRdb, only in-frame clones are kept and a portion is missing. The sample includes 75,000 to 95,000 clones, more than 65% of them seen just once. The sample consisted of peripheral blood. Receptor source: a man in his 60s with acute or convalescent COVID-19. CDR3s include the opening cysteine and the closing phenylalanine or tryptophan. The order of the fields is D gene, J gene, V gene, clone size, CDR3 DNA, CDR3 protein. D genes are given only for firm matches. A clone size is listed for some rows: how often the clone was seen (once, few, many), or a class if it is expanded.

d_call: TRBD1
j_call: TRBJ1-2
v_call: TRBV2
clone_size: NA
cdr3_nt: TGTGCCAGCGGGGGTGGGACAGGATATGGCTACACCTTC
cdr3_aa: CASGGGTGYGYTF

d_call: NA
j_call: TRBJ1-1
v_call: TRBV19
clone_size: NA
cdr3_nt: TGTGCCAGTAGTAAGGACGGGGCCGGGGGTGAAGCTTTCTTT
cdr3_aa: CASSKDGAGGEAFF

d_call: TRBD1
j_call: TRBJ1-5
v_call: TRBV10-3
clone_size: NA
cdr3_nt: TGTGCCATCAAGGCAGGGGGAAATCAGCCCCAGCATTTT
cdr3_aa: CAIKAGGNQPQHF

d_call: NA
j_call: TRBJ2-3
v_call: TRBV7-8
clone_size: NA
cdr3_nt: TGTGCCAGCAGCTTGGACTTTGCTAGCACAGATACGCAGTATTTT
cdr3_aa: CASSLDFASTDTQYF

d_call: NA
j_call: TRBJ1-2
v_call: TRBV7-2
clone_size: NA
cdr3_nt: TGTGCCAGCAGCTTAGCGACAGGCCGCTATGGCTACACCTTC
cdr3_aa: CASSLATGRYGYTF

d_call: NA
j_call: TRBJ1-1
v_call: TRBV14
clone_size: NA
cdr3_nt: TGTGCCAGCAGCCAAGAGGGGAGAACTGAAGCTTTCTTT
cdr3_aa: CASSQEGRTEAFF

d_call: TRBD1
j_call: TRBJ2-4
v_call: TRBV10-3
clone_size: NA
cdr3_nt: TGTGCCATCAGCCCGGGACAGGGGGCTTTAGCCAAAAACATTCAGTACTTC
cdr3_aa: CAISPGQGALAKNIQYF

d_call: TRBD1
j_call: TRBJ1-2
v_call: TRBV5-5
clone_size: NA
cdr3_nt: TGTGCCAGCAGCTCTCAACGGACAGGGGTCATCTATGGCTACACCTTC
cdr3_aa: CASSSQRTGVIYGYTF

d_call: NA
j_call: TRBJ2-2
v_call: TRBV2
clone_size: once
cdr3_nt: TGTGCCAGCCGGACAAGGGGCACCGGGGAGCTGTTTTTT
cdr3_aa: CASRTRGTGELFF

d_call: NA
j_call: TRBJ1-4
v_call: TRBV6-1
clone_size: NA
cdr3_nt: TGTGCCAGCAGTGAAGGGCTTAGACTCGCAACTAATGAAAAACTGTTTTTT
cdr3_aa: CASSEGLRLATNEKLFF

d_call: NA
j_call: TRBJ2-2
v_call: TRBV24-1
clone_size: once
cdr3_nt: TGTGCCACCAGGAACAGCGGAACCGGGGAGCTGTTTTTT
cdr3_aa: CATRNSGTGELFF

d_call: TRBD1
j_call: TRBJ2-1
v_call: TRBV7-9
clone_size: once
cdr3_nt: TGTGCCAGCAGCTCGGGACAGGGGGGACAGGTGGAGCAGTTCTTC
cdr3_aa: CASSSGQGGQVEQFF

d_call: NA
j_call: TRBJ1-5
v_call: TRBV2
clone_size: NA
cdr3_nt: TGTGCCAGCGGGGGGATATATAGCAATCAGCCCCAGCATTTT
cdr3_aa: CASGGIYSNQPQHF

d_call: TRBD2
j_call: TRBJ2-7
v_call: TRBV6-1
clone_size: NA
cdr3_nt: TGTGCCAGCAGTGATTCTGGGGAAGCGGGAGGCCCGGGGGAGCAGTACTTC
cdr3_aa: CASSDSGEAGGPGEQYF

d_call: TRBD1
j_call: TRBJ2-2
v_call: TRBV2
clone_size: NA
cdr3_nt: TGTGCCAGCTCCGGATCGGACAGGGCTCACGAAAGCTACACCGGGGAGCTGTTTTTT
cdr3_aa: CASSGSDRAHESYTGELFF

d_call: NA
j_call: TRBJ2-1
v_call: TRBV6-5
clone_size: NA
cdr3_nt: TGTGCCAGCAGGCCTACAGGGCTTTCCTACAATGAGCAGTTCTTC
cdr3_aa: CASRPTGLSYNEQFF

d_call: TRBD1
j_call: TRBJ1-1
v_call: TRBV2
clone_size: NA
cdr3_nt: TGTGCCAGCATAAGGGACAGGGGCCGCAACACTGAAGCTTTCTTT
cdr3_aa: CASIRDRGRNTEAFF

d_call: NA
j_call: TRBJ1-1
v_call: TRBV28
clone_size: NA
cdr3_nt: TGTGCCAGCAGTTTAGGGGGGGCAGGAGTCAACACTGAAGCTTTCTTT
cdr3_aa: CASSLGGAGVNTEAFF

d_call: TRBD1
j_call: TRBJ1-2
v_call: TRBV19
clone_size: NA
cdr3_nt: TGTGCCAGTAGTATAAAAACAGGGGCTGGGGACTATGGCTACACCTTC
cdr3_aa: CASSIKTGAGDYGYTF

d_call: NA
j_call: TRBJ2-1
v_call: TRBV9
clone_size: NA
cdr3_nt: TGTGCCAGCAGCGTATCCGGGACAAACAATGAGCAGTTCTTC
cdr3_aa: CASSVSGTNNEQFF

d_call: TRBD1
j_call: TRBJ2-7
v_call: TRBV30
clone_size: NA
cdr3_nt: TGTGCCTGGAGTAAGGGGCAGGGGGTCTACGAGCAGTACTTC
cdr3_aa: CAWSKGQGVYEQYF

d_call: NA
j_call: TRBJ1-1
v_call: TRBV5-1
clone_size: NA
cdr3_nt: TGCGCCAGCAGCTTGGGGGGAGGGACCGATTCTGAAGCTTTCTTT
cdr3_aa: CASSLGGGTDSEAFF

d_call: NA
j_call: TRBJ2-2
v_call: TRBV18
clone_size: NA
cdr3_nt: TGTGCCAGCTCACCACCCTCAGGGGCCGGGGAGCTGTTTTTT
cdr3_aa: CASSPPSGAGELFF

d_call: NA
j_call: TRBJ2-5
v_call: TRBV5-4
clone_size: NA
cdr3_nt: TGTGCCAGCAGCTTTCCGGGTGGGGAGACCCAGTACTTC
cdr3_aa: CASSFPGGETQYF

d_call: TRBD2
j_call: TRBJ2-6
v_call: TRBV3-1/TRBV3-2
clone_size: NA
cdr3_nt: TGTGCCAGCAGCCAAGGGACTAGTACTGGGGCCAACGTCCTGACTTTC
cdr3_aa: CASSQGTSTGANVLTF

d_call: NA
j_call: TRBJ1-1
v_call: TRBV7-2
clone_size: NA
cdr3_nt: TGTGCCAGCAGCCCCGGGACTCCGTCCCTGAACACTGAAGCTTTCTTT
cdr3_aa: CASSPGTPSLNTEAFF

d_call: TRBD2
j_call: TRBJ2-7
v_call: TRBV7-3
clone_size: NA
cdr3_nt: TGTGCCAGCAGCTTCTTCTCCCCCTCACTAGCGGGGGCGACCTACGAGCAGTACTTC
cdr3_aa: CASSFFSPSLAGATYEQYF

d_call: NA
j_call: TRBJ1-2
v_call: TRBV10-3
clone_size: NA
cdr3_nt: TGTGCCATCAGGGGGGGGCAGGACGTGTATGGCTACACCTTC
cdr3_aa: CAIRGGQDVYGYTF

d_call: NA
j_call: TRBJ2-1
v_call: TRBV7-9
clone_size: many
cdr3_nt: TGTGCCAGCAGAGGACACTCCTCTCACAATGAGCAGTTCTTC
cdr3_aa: CASRGHSSHNEQFF